This T cell receptor beta chain comes out of a study of molecular identifiers for immune sequencing clone quantification. Study results and limitations: Barcode sharing among identical TCR molecules could make large clones appear smaller.

TCRdb redid the calling of the PCR reads with MiXCR, one entry per CDR3 protein. The table has about 640,000 distinct CDR3 sequences, roughly 21% seen once; the top ten hold roughly 0.83%. This clonotype was recorded many times. The antigen is undetermined. Germline V gene lookup returns CDR1 SGDLS and CDR2 YYNGEE. The CDR3 runs 17 residues. J was trimmed by 2 bases and V by 4 bases; bases with no gene match: 8. This rearrangement joins TRBV9 to TRBJ2-3, with 12 bases matching TRBD2. The specimen sequenced was naive CD8+ T cells from blood, with Jurkat cell RNA spiked in. As to subset: FACS-sorted CD8+CD4-CCR7+CD45RA+ naive T cells. This sequence was found in a human donor in good health. Some libraries in this study had Jurkat cell RNA spiked in. This CDR3 is CASSRKGLAGLTDTQYF. CDR3 DNA sequence: TGTGCCAGCAGCCGTAAGGGACTAGCGGGCCTCACAGATACGCAGTATTTT.